Below, 3 T cell receptor beta chains from the same sample are listed, as sequenced in a study of graft-versus-host responses after intestinal transplantation. Generated by immunoSEQ multiplex PCR, the TCRdb table keeps only in-frame clones and is missing some. The repertoire holds approximately 86,000 clones, roughly 89% seen once, with over 0.08% in the top ten. Their specific antigens are unknown. Here the sequenced sample was unstimulated CD4+ T cells sorted from spleen or lymph node cells, taken before intestinal transplant. The receptors were sampled from a human donor who received an intestinal transplant.

There are a few counts of this clone. The genes are TRBV4-3 and TRBJ2-7; TRBD2 might be the D (6 bases). The V and J ends lost 1 base and 2 bases respectively, with 12 bases between them. The CDR3 has 15 residues. The germline CDR1 and CDR2 sequences are LGHNA and YSLEER. CDR3 in amino acids: CASSQGGGPPYEQYF. The CDR3 DNA reads as TGCGCCAGCAGCCAAGGCGGAGGGCCACCCTACGAGCAGTACTTC.

The gene calls are TRBV25-1 and TRBJ1-1; 11 bases fit TRBD1. J was trimmed by 1 base and V by 5 bases; bases with no gene match: 6. This CDR3 is built from 16 residues. In germline, CDR1 is MGHDK, CDR2 SYGVNS. This CDR3 is CASSKRTGGANTEAFF. CDR3 DNA sequence: TGTGCCAGCAGTAAACGGACAGGGGGCGCGAACACTGAAGCTTTCTTT.

V is TRBV6-5 and J is TRBJ1-2; D remains unclear. Germline V lookup: CDR1 MNHEY, CDR2 SVGAGI. Trimming stripped 0 bases from V and 6 bases from J, with 11 bases between. The CDR3 sequence is 14 residues long. CDR3 DNA sequence: TGTGCCAGCAGTTACTCGAGGCCAGACCATGGCTACACCTTC. Its protein product is CASSYSRPDHGYTF.